This TCR beta chain was recovered during a study of graft-versus-host responses after intestinal transplantation. On the study more broadly: Once they had received anti-thymocyte globulin induction, all recipients took tacrolimus and steroids for around 3 years. The study's findings and limits: The authors found GvH clones in recipient marrow, some appearing first in ileum or blood. Maximum circulating GvH clone levels tracked with early post-transplant HvG decreases.

Clones were read by immunoSEQ multiplex PCR, and TCRdb kept only the in-frame ones, dropping some. The sample includes approximately 90,000 clones, around 93% of them seen just once. About this clone itself: Its target is unknown.

This CDR3 region has 13 residues. CDR1 and CDR2 (germline): LGHNA, YSLEER. Trimming removed 0 bases from V and 4 bases from J, with 6 bases in between. The chain employs TRBV4-3 and TRBJ1-1, with D possibly matching TRBD1 (5 bases). The specimen comprised unstimulated CD8+ T cells sorted from spleen or lymph node cells, sampled before intestinal transplant. The source is a human donor who received an intestinal transplant. CDR3 bases: TGCGCCAGCAGCCAAGATCAGGGCACTGAAGCTTTCTTT. This translates into CASSQDQGTEAFF.